One T cell receptor (beta chain) is described in this entry. Its antigen is undetermined. The sample originates from a study of PD-1 blockade in classical Hodgkin lymphoma. Overall study context: Treatment was intravenous nivolumab, 3 mg/kg every 2 weeks, until progression.

Time point reported: cycle 4 day 1 (C4D1), after 5 to 7 weeks of nivolumab. Exposure to brentuximab vedotin varied, and each patient had relapsed following autologous stem cell transplantation. Complete response, partial response or progressive disease made up the best responses. Study outcomes and limitations: Researchers reported that CD4+ TCR diversity, though not CD8+, rose significantly by C4D1.

Sequenced by immunoSEQ multiplex PCR; TCRdb stores in-frame clones only, minus some. Of tens of thousands of clones in the sample, roughly 89% were seen once. There are 13 residues in the CDR3. Germline loops: CDR1 SGHTA, CDR2 FQGNSA. Between the trimmed V and J ends, which lost 5 bases and 3 bases, there was a span of 11 bases. The specimen was peripheral blood mononuclear cells (PBMCs), collected before the fourth cycle of nivolumab. This sequence joins TRBV7-2 and TRBJ2-7, with D perhaps TRBD2 (5 bases). The TCR was taken from a human donor with classical Hodgkin lymphoma. The CDR3 protein is CASSTPGFYEQYF. CDR3 coding DNA: TGTGCCAGCAGCACACCGGGATTCTACGAGCAGTACTTC.